This T cell receptor beta chain was sequenced in a study of T cells in Graves' hyperthyroidism and ophthalmopathy. Study observations and caveats: Within blood appeared most thyroid clonotypes that had expanded above 0.001.

This clonotype has at least ten counts. The antigen is unknown. The diagnoses drew upon clinical symptoms, serum thyroxine and TRAb, thyroid ultrasound and orbital computed tomography. Researchers amplified the TCR beta CDR3 regions from RNA transcripts. When the TCR CDR3 underwent first-round RT-PCR, the HTBI primer set was used. TCRdb re-called the multiplex PCR reads through MiXCR, storing one row per CDR3 protein. Altogether 500,000 to 650,000 distinct CDR3 sequences are present, 11% to 15% being singletons, with the ten largest covering more than 11%. The CDR3 spans 11 residues. CDR1 and CDR2 from the germline V gene are MNHNS and SASEGT. Trimming left V 4 bases short and J 6 bases short, with 4 bases between.

The origin of this receptor is a woman aged 40 to 50 with Graves' hyperthyroidism. The specimen sequenced was blood. The rearrangement uses TRBV6-1 and TRBJ1-5; D gene uncertain. CDR3: CASSGTQPQHF. CDR3 coding DNA: TGTGCCAGCAGTGGTACTCAGCCCCAGCATTTT.